This TCR beta chain is from a study of blood T cell repertoires in COVID-19. The overall study: Collection of acute and convalescent COVID-19 samples took place in the United States, Italy and Spain.

Some clones are missing from TCRdb's copy, which holds only in-frame ones; the method was immunoSEQ multiplex PCR. The table has roughly 130,000 clones, roughly nine tenths seen once. V was clipped by 8 bases and J by 0 bases, with 10 bases between them. CDR3 length equals 14 residues. Germline CDR1 reads MNHEY; CDR2 reads SVGAGI. The source is a man aged 55 to 69 with COVID-19, enrolled during active disease. This chain links TRBV6-5 with TRBJ2-2; D may be TRBD1 (6 bases). Sequenced: peripheral blood. For the CDR3, the DNA is TGTGCCAGCCATGACAGGTCGAACACCGGGGAGCTGTTTTTT. This gives the protein CASHDRSNTGELFF.